This is a list of T cell receptor beta chains from one sample in a study of T cells in Graves' hyperthyroidism and ophthalmopathy. Each CDR3 protein is one row after TCRdb ran MiXCR on the multiplex PCR reads. This sample has hundreds of thousands of distinct CDR3 sequences; around 14% occur once, and the top ten carry 9.2%. What was sequenced was blood. These receptor sequences come from a woman between 18 and 30 years old with Graves' hyperthyroidism. Both conserved end residues are part of each CDR3. The D gene is left open where the match is weak. Not every row has a clone size; where given, it reads once, few, many or a size class.

J: TRBJ2-7
D: .
size: many
V: TRBV7-9
CDR3: CASSLEASGAGYEQYF
DNA: TGTGCCAGCAGCTTAGAGGCCTCAGGGGCGGGGTACGAGCAGTACTTC

J: TRBJ1-4
D: TRBD1
size: .
V: TRBV28
CDR3: CASSSAGTGEREKLFF
DNA: TGTGCCAGCAGTTCCGCCGGGACAGGGGAGAGGGAAAAACTGTTTTTT

J: TRBJ1-2
D: .
size: .
V: TRBV29-1
CDR3: CSVHRESYGYTF
DNA: TGCAGCGTTCACAGGGAATCCTATGGCTACACCTTC

J: TRBJ2-2
D: TRBD2
size: many
V: TRBV28
CDR3: CASSATGLAANTGELFF
DNA: TGTGCCAGCAGTGCCACAGGACTAGCGGCGAACACCGGGGAGCTGTTTTTT

J: TRBJ1-4
D: .
size: many
V: TRBV12-3/TRBV12-4
CDR3: CASSPQDGEKLFF
DNA: TGTGCCAGCAGTCCGCAGGATGGGGAAAAACTGTTTTTT

J: TRBJ2-1
D: .
size: medium-sized
V: TRBV12-3/TRBV12-4
CDR3: CASTPRLLSSSYNEQFF
DNA: TGTGCCAGCACCCCCAGACTGCTCTCTAGCTCCTACAATGAGCAGTTCTTC

J: TRBJ1-5
D: .
size: many
V: TRBV24-1
CDR3: CATSDLTGTQPQHF
DNA: TGTGCCACCAGTGATTTAACAGGAACACAGCCCCAGCATTTT

J: TRBJ1-6
D: .
size: many
V: TRBV18
CDR3: CASSPAAGGNSPLHF
DNA: TGTGCCAGCTCACCCGCGGCCGGGGGCAATTCACCCCTCCACTTT

J: TRBJ1-4
D: .
size: many
V: TRBV18
CDR3: CASSPGASLANEKLFF
DNA: TGTGCCAGCTCACCGGGGGCAAGTTTGGCTAATGAAAAACTGTTTTTT

J: TRBJ2-1
D: TRBD1
size: many
V: TRBV3-1
CDR3: CASSQGTGTGEQFF
DNA: TGTGCCAGCAGCCAAGGGACAGGGACCGGGGAGCAGTTCTTC

J: TRBJ1-2
D: TRBD1
size: many
V: TRBV30
CDR3: CAWTYWGQAYGYTF
DNA: TGTGCCTGGACCTATTGGGGACAGGCTTATGGCTACACCTTC